The present T cell receptor beta chain was sequenced within a study of blood T cell repertoires in COVID-19. Assay: immunoSEQ multiplex PCR; the TCRdb copy retains only in-frame clones and omits some. Of approximately 400,000 clones in the sample, under 85% are singletons; the top ten hold about 5.4%. CDR1 and CDR2 from the germline V gene are LGHNA and YNFKEQ. The CDR3 extends over 16 amino acids. Trimming removed 4 bases from V and 3 bases from J, with 16 bases in between. The J gene is TRBJ2-1, the V gene TRBV4-2; TRBD1 is a possible D gene (6 bases). Sequencing was done on a sample of PBMCs or T cells enriched from blood (not recorded which). The sequence was obtained from a woman aged 45-65 years who had recovered from COVID-19. The CDR3 sequence: CASSPPGGRDYNEQFF. CDR3 nucleotide sequence: TGTGCCAGCAGCCCGCCTGGGGGCAGGGACTACAATGAGCAGTTCTTC.